A selection of T cell receptor beta chains follows, all from one sample in a study of CD8 T cells in ankylosing spondylitis. Each CDR3 protein gets one entry after TCRdb re-called the 5' RACE reads with MiXCR. The sample has 700,000 to 850,000 distinct CDR3 sequences; approximately 12% are singletons. The sample consisted of blood, either unsorted or a sorted T cell fraction (not recorded which). These receptor sequences come from a male donor with ankylosing spondylitis. Both conserved end residues are part of each CDR3. A D gene is named only where the DNA matches it firmly. The listing skips clone size in some rows; elsewhere it reads once, few, many or a size class.

j_call | d_call | clone_size | v_call | cdr3_nt | cdr3_aa
TRBJ2-5 | NA | NA | TRBV11-1 | TGTGCCAGCAGGTCGGGACCTCAAGAGACCCAGTACTTC | CASRSGPQETQYF
TRBJ2-3 | NA | NA | TRBV20-1 | TGCAGTGCGGCTTTAGGAGGAACAGATACGCAGTATTTT | CSAALGGTDTQYF
TRBJ1-2 | NA | NA | TRBV24-1 | TGTGCCACCAGTGACGGTAGGGGCCCTGGCCATGGCTACACCTTC | CATSDGRGPGHGYTF
TRBJ2-7 | TRBD1 | few | TRBV3-1 | TGTGCCAGCAGCCCGTCCGGGACAGGGGTTTACGAGCAGTACTTC | CASSPSGTGVYEQYF
TRBJ2-3 | NA | NA | TRBV20-1 | TGCAGTGCTAGAGATCCACCAGGTACGCAGTATTTT | CSARDPPGTQYF
TRBJ2-1 | NA | many | TRBV10-3 | TGTGCCATCACCGGGGGCAGGTACAATGAGCAGTTCTTC | CAITGGRYNEQFF
TRBJ1-1 | NA | NA | TRBV18 | TGTGCCAGCTCACCAGTCCAGGGGACGGATACTGAAGCTTTCTTT | CASSPVQGTDTEAFF
TRBJ2-5 | TRBD1 | NA | TRBV12-3/TRBV12-4 | TGTGCCAGCAGTCCGGGACAGGCTCAAGAGACCCAGTACTTC | CASSPGQAQETQYF
TRBJ1-2 | TRBD1 | NA | TRBV7-2 | TGTGCCAGCAGCTCCCCAGGGGGCGACTATGGCTACACCTTC | CASSSPGGDYGYTF
TRBJ1-4 | NA | NA | TRBV20-1 | TGCAGTGCTAGGTCCCCACGGGGGGCAGGCGAAAAACTGTTTTTT | CSARSPRGAGEKLFF
TRBJ2-7 | TRBD1 | few | TRBV4-3 | TGCGCCAGCAGCCAAGCAACAGGGGGGCCCTACGAGCAGTACTTC | CASSQATGGPYEQYF
TRBJ2-7 | NA | few | TRBV5-1 | TGCGCCAGCAGCTACAGGGACCACGAGCAGTACTTC | CASSYRDHEQYF
TRBJ1-6 | NA | few | TRBV18 | TGTGCCAGCTCACCAGTAAAAAATTCACCCCTCCACTTT | CASSPVKNSPLHF
TRBJ2-1 | NA | many | TRBV20-1 | TGCAGTGCTTCGGGGGGCGCTCTCCATGAGCAGTTCTTC | CSASGGALHEQFF
TRBJ2-1 | NA | many | TRBV5-1 | TGCGCCAGCAGCCAAATGAGGGAGCAGTTCTTC | CASSQMREQFF
TRBJ1-2 | TRBD1 | NA | TRBV28 | TGTGCCAGCAGTTTATCAGGGGGCGTCGGTGGCTACACCTTC | CASSLSGGVGGYTF
TRBJ2-7 | NA | NA | TRBV5-1 | TGCGCCAGCAGCTTTAACGCCTTAGGGGGGGGCTACGAGCAGTACTTC | CASSFNALGGGYEQYF
TRBJ1-1 | NA | many | TRBV4-2 | TGTGCCAGCACCTCAGCGGAGGCGGTGAACACTGAAGCTTTCTTT | CASTSAEAVNTEAFF
TRBJ1-2 | TRBD1 | NA | TRBV5-1 | TGCGCCAGCAGCCCTCATCTGGACAGGGGCAACTATGGCTACACCTTC | CASSPHLDRGNYGYTF
TRBJ2-2 | NA | NA | TRBV5-1 | TGCGCCAGCAGCTTGGCTGGGACCTCCACCGGGGAGCTGTTTTTT | CASSLAGTSTGELFF